This TCR beta chain appears in the sequencing data of a study of T cell repertoires in cytomegalovirus infection. The study's findings and limits: The study identified carriers of CMV plus the relevant HLA from cumulative public TCR beta family frequency.

TCRdb reprocessed the reads via MiXCR and lists one record per CDR3 protein. The sample records approximately 140,000 distinct CDR3 sequences, 8.8% being singletons. V was clipped by 0 bases and J by 6 bases, with 15 bases between them. This CDR3 contains 16 residues. The germline gives CDR1 MDHEN, CDR2 SYDVKM. This clonotype has a handful of counts. What it binds is not known. Source material: PBMCs. The rearrangement links TRBV28 to TRBJ1-5; D is possibly TRBD1 (5 bases). This clonotype originated in a human donor in good health (CMV status not recorded). Some clones in this sample may be carry-over from other donors' samples. The CDR3 reads CASSLWIGAGGQPQHF. The DNA for the CDR3 is TGTGCCAGCAGTTTATGGATCGGGGCGGGGGGTCAGCCCCAGCATTTT.